These 27 T cell receptor beta chains were all obtained from the same sample, sequenced in a study of T-cell memory formation after mild COVID-19. Each CDR3 protein is one row after TCRdb ran MiXCR on the 5' RACE reads. The data hold about 540,000 distinct CDR3 sequences, with approximately 20% observed a single time. The specimen was PBMCs or a T cell subset sorted from them (not recorded which). The source of these receptors is an adult woman who had mild COVID-19 (a few samples of this study predate the infection). Cell type and time point are not known.

A few counts support this clonotype. CDR3 nucleotides: TGTGCCAGCAGCCGGGGACAGGGGGCGAACACCGGGGAGCTGTTTTTT. Amino acids: CASSRGQGANTGELFF. The genes are TRBV11-3 and TRBJ2-2; 11 bases are a match to TRBD1. Germline lookup yields CDR1 SGHNT and CDR2 YENEEA. The trim removed 5 bases at V and 0 bases at J, leaving 2 bases unmatched. There are 16 residues in the CDR3.

This clonotype was observed a handful of times. Here the CDR3 reads CASSYYRVRDTEAFF. The DNA of the CDR3 is TGCGCCAGCAGCTACTACAGGGTGAGGGACACTGAAGCTTTCTTT. The chain employs TRBV5-1 and TRBJ1-1; a possible D gene is TRBD1 (6 bases). The V end lost 3 bases, the J end lost 3 bases, and 15 bases lay between the germline ends. CDR3 length: 15 residues. The V gene's germline CDR1 is SGHRS and CDR2 YFSETQ.

This clonotype has a count of ten or more. CDR3 nucleotide sequence: TGTGCCAGCAGCCGTACAGGGGTGATCGCCTACGAGCAGTACTTC. Protein sequence: CASSRTGVIAYEQYF. This rearrangement joins TRBV27 to TRBJ2-7, with 7 bases aligning to TRBD1. Trimming took 6 bases from V and 2 from J; bases not matched to a gene: 10. CDR1 is MNHEY, CDR2 SMNVEV, per germline (reference sequence). This CDR3 comprises 15 residues.

The chain carries TRBV3-1 and TRBJ2-5, with D hard to call. Germline V gene lookup returns CDR1 LGHDT and CDR2 YNNKEL (reference sequence). The CDR3 covers 13 residues. The V end lost 3 bases, the J end lost 5 bases, and 10 bases lay between the germline ends. The CDR3 loop reads CASSQRSRETQYF. For the CDR3, the DNA is TGTGCCAGCAGCCAGCGAAGTCGGGAGACCCAGTACTTC.

This clonotype appeared a few times. V gene TRBV27 combines with J gene TRBJ2-4, with D possibly being TRBD1 or TRBD2 (5 bases each). Between the trimmed V and J ends, which lost 0 bases and 0 bases, there was a span of 9 bases. Germline CDR1 reads MNHEY; CDR2 reads SMNVEV (reference sequence). The CDR3 is 16 amino acids. CDR3 region: CASSLSGALAKNIQYF. CDR3 DNA sequence: TGTGCCAGCAGTTTATCCGGGGCGCTAGCCAAAAACATTCAGTACTTC.

Only a few counts were recorded for this clonotype. In DNA, the CDR3 is TGTGCCTGGAGTGTAGGAGTGGGCAGACTGAACACTGAAGCTTTCTTT. It codes for CAWSVGVGRLNTEAFF. This chain joins TRBV30 and TRBJ1-1; D uncertain. The V end lost 0 bases, the J end lost 0 bases, and 14 bases lay between the germline ends. The CDR3 spans 16 residues. The germline V gene has CDR1 GTSNPN and CDR2 SVGIG (reference sequence).

This clonotype was recorded once. The rearrangement links TRBV15 to TRBJ1-5, with D perhaps matching TRBD1 (5 bases). The germline V gene encodes CDR1 LNHNV and CDR2 YYDKDF (reference sequence). Between the trimmed V and J ends, which lost 2 bases and 5 bases, there was a span of 7 bases. This CDR3 has 13 residues. CDR3 bases: TGTGCCACCAGCAGACCGGGGGATCAGCCCCAGCATTTT. Amino acid sequence: CATSRPGDQPQHF.

This chain links TRBV2 with TRBJ1-3, with D unresolved. The CDR3 is 14 residues long. The germline CDR1 and CDR2 sequences are SNHLY and FYNNEI. The V and J ends lost 7 bases and 9 bases respectively, with 19 bases between them. CDR3 region: CASTLDQNRGTIYF. DNA of the CDR3: TGTGCCAGCACTCTGGACCAAAACCGGGGCACCATATATTTT.

The chain employs TRBV18 and TRBJ2-1, with a weak D call TRBD2 (5 bases). This CDR3 has 14 residues. Between the trimmed V and J ends, which lost 3 bases and 4 bases, there was a span of 10 bases. Germline CDR1 and CDR2: KGHSH and LQKENI. The CDR3 loop is CASSPREGYNEQFF. CDR3 nucleotides: TGTGCCAGCTCACCTAGAGAGGGATACAATGAGCAGTTCTTC.

CDR3 DNA sequence: TGTGCCAGCTCAGGGTCAGCTGGGGCCAACGTCCTGACTTTC. This sequence encodes CASSGSAGANVLTF. The chain uses TRBV2 and TRBJ2-6; D may be TRBD1 (5 bases). This CDR3 contains 14 residues. Germline CDR1 reads SNHLY; CDR2 reads FYNNEI. V was pared by 8 bases and J by 2 bases, with 10 bases between.

J is TRBJ2-7 and V is TRBV24-1; D is possibly TRBD1 or TRBD2 (5 bases each). The CDR3 has 14 residues. The V and J ends lost 6 bases and 2 bases respectively, with 13 bases between them. Germline assignment: CDR1 KGHDR and CDR2 SFDVKD. The CDR3 DNA reads as TGTGCCACCAGTAGAGGGGACGGAACCTACGAGCAGTACTTC. Translated: CATSRGDGTYEQYF.

The chain links TRBV29-1 to TRBJ1-1; the D gene is possibly TRBD1 (6 bases). Germline V gives CDR1 SQVTM, CDR2 ANQGSEA. The CDR3 runs 16 residues. The V end was cut by 4 bases, the J end by 4 bases, with 22 bases between. The CDR3 loop is CSVVPAFRGRRTEAFF. CDR3 sequence (DNA): TGCAGCGTTGTTCCTGCTTTCAGGGGTCGTCGCACTGAAGCTTTCTTT.

V gene TRBV7-9 combines with J gene TRBJ2-5; 11 bases map to TRBD2. From germline, CDR1 is SEHNR and CDR2 FQNEAQ (reference sequence). The CDR3 totals 14 residues. Trimming removed 8 bases from V and 5 bases from J; junction bases left unmatched: 7. The CDR3 DNA sequence: TGTGCCAGCGCCCTTAGCGGGAGGGCGGAGACCCAGTACTTC. Translating gives CASALSGRAETQYF.

This clonotype came up a few times. V and J are TRBV5-6 and TRBJ2-7; D assignment may be TRBD1 or TRBD2 (5 bases each). Deletions cut 3 bases from V and 6 bases from J, with 10 bases between. The CDR3 consists of 12 residues. The germline V gene encodes CDR1 SGHDT and CDR2 YYEEEE. In DNA, the CDR3 is TGTGCCAGCAGCTGGGGGACGGGCGAGCAGTACTTC. Residues: CASSWGTGEQYF. The full variable domain, in which reference TRBV5-6 and TRBJ2-7 provide the parts outside the CDR3, is DAGVTQSPTHLIKTRGQQVTLRCSPKSGHDTVSWYQQALGQGPQFIFQYYEEEERQRGNFPDRFSGHQFPNYSSELNVNALLLGDSALYLCASSWGTGEQYFGPGTRLTVT.

V and J are TRBV18 and TRBJ2-1, with D perhaps TRBD1 or TRBD2 (5 bases each). The length of the CDR3 is 17 residues. Germline V gene sequence: CDR1 KGHSH, CDR2 LQKENI. V was clipped by 0 bases and J by 0 bases, with 12 bases between them. In DNA form, the CDR3 reads TGTGCCAGCTCACCACCGACGGGGACCGGCTCCTACAATGAGCAGTTCTTC. Residues: CASSPPTGTGSYNEQFF.

The rearrangement uses TRBV29-1 and TRBJ2-7, with D unresolved. This CDR3 is 11 amino acids long. The germline gives CDR1 SQVTM, CDR2 ANQGSEA. Here the CDR3 reads CSVLPFTASRV. The CDR3 region has the DNA TGCAGCGTCCTTCCGTTTACGGCATCGAGGGTC.

The J gene is TRBJ1-2, the V gene TRBV14; no definite D call. Trimming removed 3 bases from V and 4 bases from J, with 12 bases in between. This CDR3 contains 14 residues. CDR1 and CDR2 from the germline V gene are SGHDN and FVKESK. CDR3 residues: CASSQGYWGYGYTF. The DNA of the CDR3 is TGTGCCAGCAGCCAGGGCTACTGGGGCTATGGCTACACCTTC. Full variable domain (rest looked up from reference TRBV14 and TRBJ1-2): EAGVTQFPSHSVIEKGQTVTLRCDPISGHDNLYWYRRVMGKEIKFLLHFVKESKQDESGMPNNRFLAERTGGTYSTLKVQPAELEDSGVYFCASSQGYWGYGYTFGSGTRLTVV.

This clonotype has more than one count but fewer than ten. V is TRBV7-2 and J is TRBJ2-6; TRBD2 might be the D (6 bases). The V end lost 2 bases, the J end lost 2 bases, and 10 bases lay between the germline ends. Germline assignment: CDR1 SGHTA and CDR2 FQGNSA. This CDR3 comprises 16 residues. The CDR3 region is CASSLSGYPGANVLTF. The DNA of the CDR3 is TGTGCCAGCAGCTTAAGCGGGTATCCTGGGGCCAACGTCCTGACTTTC.

The chain couples TRBV7-9 to TRBJ1-2, with D possibly TRBD1 on 5 matching bases. Germline V lookup: CDR1 SEHNR, CDR2 FQNEAQ (reference sequence). V lost 4 bases and J 4 bases, leaving 16 bases between the germline ends. CDR3 size: 15 residues. The CDR3 here is CASSSPADTVYGYTF. DNA of the CDR3: TGTGCCAGCAGCTCCCCAGCGGACACGGTCTATGGCTACACCTTC.

Only a few counts were recorded for this clonotype. J is TRBJ2-3 and V is TRBV15; TRBD2 is a possible D gene (7 bases). Deletions cut 1 base from V and 1 base from J, with 12 bases between. The germline gives CDR1 LNHNV, CDR2 YYDKDF (reference sequence). The CDR3 covers 16 residues. CDR3 amino acids: CATSRAGGGGTDTQYF. In DNA form, the CDR3 reads TGTGCCACCAGCAGAGCCGGAGGGGGGGGCACAGATACGCAGTATTTT.

This clonotype was counted at least ten times. This chain links TRBV6-5 with TRBJ1-2, with 9 bases that match TRBD1. Germline V gene lookup returns CDR1 MNHEY and CDR2 SVGAGI. Germline trimming cut 3 bases from V and 2 bases from J; bases unmatched to any gene: 1. The CDR3 consists of 14 residues. The CDR3 bases are TGTGCCAGCAGTTATGGGACAGGGAACTATGGCTACACCTTC. The encoded protein is CASSYGTGNYGYTF.

The chain carries TRBV7-8 and TRBJ1-5, with D perhaps TRBD1 (6 bases). CDR1 and CDR2 (germline): SGHVS, FQNEAQ. Trimming cost V 0 bases and J 2 bases, with 14 bases left between them. The CDR3 loop spans 17 amino acids. The CDR3 protein is CASSLARVAGGNQPQHF. In DNA form, the CDR3 reads TGTGCCAGCAGCTTAGCGCGCGTGGCAGGGGGCAATCAGCCCCAGCATTTT.

This rearrangement joins TRBV12-3 or TRBV12-4 to TRBJ2-3; no reliable D call. This CDR3 region has 13 residues. Trimming shortened V by 3 bases and J by 2 bases, and 6 bases separated the two germline ends. DNA of the CDR3: TGTGCCAGCAGTTTGGGGATCACAGATACGCAGTATTTT. Translated: CASSLGITDTQYF.

This clonotype has more than one count but fewer than ten. V usage is TRBV7-2 and J usage is TRBJ2-3; 9 bases agree with TRBD2. The CDR3 contains 18 residues. Germline CDR1 SGHTA, CDR2 FQGNSA. The junction had 16 bases not matched to a gene; V was cut back by 3 bases and J by 6 bases. The CDR3 nucleotides are TGTGCCAGCAGCTTTTCGGGGCTAGCGGGGCTCCCCTGGGATACGCAGTATTTT. This gives the protein CASSFSGLAGLPWDTQYF.

The sample holds a few counts of this clonotype. This chain uses TRBV18 with TRBJ1-1; no reliable D call. Trimming left V 5 bases short and J 6 bases short, with 7 bases between. The CDR3 has 11 residues. The germline V gene encodes CDR1 KGHSH and CDR2 LQKENI. CDR3 residues: CASSESPEAFF. The CDR3 nucleotides read TGTGCCAGCTCAGAATCCCCTGAAGCTTTCTTT.

The genes are TRBV2 and TRBJ1-1, with 8 bases aligning to TRBD1. Germline V gene data show CDR1 as SNHLY and CDR2 as FYNNEI. The J segment lost 6 bases and the V segment lost 6 bases, leaving 0 bases of the junction unmatched. This CDR3 region has 11 residues. In DNA form, the CDR3 reads TGTGCCAGCAGGGACAGGGCTGAAGCTTTCTTT. Translation gives CASRDRAEAFF.

This clonotype came up a few times. This chain joins TRBV12-3 or TRBV12-4 and TRBJ2-4; D is perhaps TRBD1 (5 bases). V was cut by 7 bases and J by 1 base, with 8 bases left in between. CDR3 size: 13 residues. CDR3 protein: CASTNRAKNIQYF. In DNA, the CDR3 is TGTGCCAGCACCAACAGGGCCAAAAACATTCAGTACTTC.